The 6 T cell receptor beta chains given below trace back to one sample, sequenced in a study of T cells in Graves' hyperthyroidism and ophthalmopathy. TCR beta CDR3 region amplification was performed from RNA transcripts. With the HTBI primer set, the TCR CDR3 went through a first round of RT-PCR. A single record per CDR3 protein comes from TCRdb applying MiXCR to the multiplex PCR reads. The table shows approximately 630,000 distinct CDR3 sequences, with roughly 15% occurring only once. The sequencing input was blood. The source is a woman younger than 45 with Graves' hyperthyroidism.

This clonotype was observed at least ten times. The chain uses TRBV7-2 and TRBJ2-7; TRBD1 matches 7 bases. The J segment lost 5 bases and the V segment lost 2 bases, leaving 12 bases of the junction unmatched. This CDR3 region has 16 residues. Germline V gene lookup returns CDR1 SGHTA and CDR2 FQGNSA. The CDR3 spells CASSLSHRGTSHEQYF. The DNA of the CDR3 is TGTGCCAGCAGCTTATCCCACAGGGGAACAAGCCACGAGCAGTACTTC.

The chain carries TRBV2 and TRBJ2-1; 8 nucleotides agree with TRBD2. Unmatched junction bases numbered 18, after V lost 8 bases and J lost 3 bases. Per germline, CDR1 SNHLY and CDR2 FYNNEI. The CDR3 totals 18 residues. The CDR3 loop reads CASSPPEVIAGIYNEQFF. The CDR3 coding sequence is TGTGCCAGCTCACCACCCGAGGTAATAGCGGGAATCTACAATGAGCAGTTCTTC.

Regarding this clonotype: This may be a read error, as it is one base from a much larger clone. The CDR3 nucleotides are TGTGCCAGCAGCTTGAGCGAGAGAACTTTCTTT. Protein product: CASSLSERTFF. The chain couples TRBV6-2 or TRBV6-3 to TRBJ1-1; D call uncertain. V was cut by 6 bases and J by 12 bases, with 14 bases left in between. Germline CDR1 and CDR2: MNHEY and SVGEGT. The length of the CDR3 is 11 residues.

This chain connects TRBV12-3 or TRBV12-4 to TRBJ2-5, with D perhaps TRBD1 (5 bases). The CDR3 loop spans 17 amino acids. V lost 3 bases to trimming and J lost 4 bases, with 21 bases between them. The CDR3 region is CASSFFPGIEVVETQYF. The CDR3 coding sequence is TGTGCCAGCAGTTTTTTCCCAGGGATAGAGGTTGTAGAGACCCAGTACTTC.

The chain has TRBV6-1 and TRBJ1-2, with 9 bases aligning to TRBD1. V trimming: 5 bases; J trimming: 2 bases; junction bases outside the gene matches: 12. The CDR3 is made up of 17 amino acids. Germline CDR1 and CDR2: MNHNS and SASEGT. DNA for the CDR3: TGTGCCAGCAGTCGACCGGGACAGGGAGGTTCGAACTATGGCTACACCTTC. It is translated as CASSRPGQGGSNYGYTF.

This chain links TRBV3-1 with TRBJ2-1; 13 bases are shared with TRBD2. Germline V lookup: CDR1 LGHDT, CDR2 YNNKEL (reference sequence). V dropped 4 bases and J dropped 6; count of bases not matched to a gene: 18. The CDR3 has 20 amino acids. The CDR3, as DNA: TGTGCCAGCAGCCGGCCCGCCGGGACTAGCGGGAACGCAAGGAGCAATGAGCAGTTCTTC. It specifies CASSRPAGTSGNARSNEQFF.